This T cell receptor beta chain was sequenced for a study of cytomegalovirus exposure and HLA in healthy donors. Study conclusions and caveats: The study labeled more than 150 TCR beta chains cytomegalovirus-associated.

60 Vbeta and 13 Jbeta primers were used in PCR. Assay: immunoSEQ multiplex PCR; the TCRdb copy retains only in-frame clones and omits some. The sample shows roughly 190,000 clones, 80% of them seen only once. Note on this clone: Its antigen is unidentified.

This clonotype was obtained from a man aged 40-50 years in good health and CMV-seropositive. The sample consisted of PBMCs.

The CDR3 sequence is CASSGLNRAGAYNEQFF. In DNA form, the CDR3 reads TGCGCCAGCAGTGGTCTCAATCGAGCGGGGGCCTACAATGAGCAGTTCTTC. The rearrangement uses TRBV10-1 and TRBJ2-1, with 8 bases lining up with TRBD2. CDR1 WNHNN and CDR2 SYGVQD come from the germline V gene (reference sequence). This CDR3 has 17 residues. The V segment lost 4 bases and the J segment 2 bases; nucleotides outside the gene matches: 10.